This is a list of T cell receptor beta chains from one sample in a study of blood T cell repertoires in COVID-19. The table came from immunoSEQ multiplex PCR; TCRdb's copy has only in-frame clones and leaves some out. The table has hundreds of thousands of clones, 88% seen once. The sequenced sample was peripheral blood. All receptors come from a man between 18 and 35 years old with active or convalescent COVID-19. Both conserved end residues are trimmed from each CDR3. A D gene is named only where the DNA matches it firmly. Part of the rows lack a size; the others show once, few, many or a class for expanded clones.

clone_size: -; d_call: -; j_call: TRBJ1-3; v_call: TRBV7-9; cdr3_aa: ASSLALASSGNTIY
clone_size: -; d_call: -; j_call: TRBJ2-4; v_call: TRBV2; cdr3_aa: ASRPGGNIQY
clone_size: once; d_call: TRBD2; j_call: TRBJ2-7; v_call: TRBV4-2; cdr3_aa: ASSLYSGGGSYEQY
clone_size: -; d_call: TRBD1; j_call: TRBJ1-6; v_call: TRBV6-5; cdr3_aa: ASNPTGVLSPLH
clone_size: few; d_call: TRBD1; j_call: TRBJ1-1; v_call: TRBV2; cdr3_aa: ASTSPGQGVTEAF
clone_size: -; d_call: TRBD1; j_call: TRBJ2-5; v_call: TRBV6-1; cdr3_aa: ASSVTVSLFGTGRETQY
clone_size: -; d_call: TRBD1; j_call: TRBJ1-3; v_call: TRBV6-6; cdr3_aa: ASRQGAGNTIY
clone_size: once; d_call: TRBD1; j_call: TRBJ1-2; v_call: TRBV27; cdr3_aa: ASSRDRGASSYGYT
clone_size: -; d_call: -; j_call: TRBJ1-4; v_call: TRBV19; cdr3_aa: ASSPWAMGGEKLF
clone_size: once; d_call: TRBD1; j_call: TRBJ1-4; v_call: TRBV7-9; cdr3_aa: ASSLGRGRTNEKLF
clone_size: -; d_call: -; j_call: TRBJ1-5; v_call: TRBV19; cdr3_aa: ASSMTGNQPQH
clone_size: -; d_call: TRBD2; j_call: TRBJ2-1; v_call: TRBV4-2; cdr3_aa: ASSPTSGDTGNEQF
clone_size: -; d_call: -; j_call: TRBJ1-5; v_call: TRBV2; cdr3_aa: ASSVDIEQPQH
clone_size: -; d_call: -; j_call: TRBJ1-6; v_call: TRBV7-2; cdr3_aa: ASSLGVYRVPSSPLH
clone_size: -; d_call: -; j_call: TRBJ2-3; v_call: TRBV23-1; cdr3_aa: ASSQSDPAGHPPSTDTQY
clone_size: -; d_call: -; j_call: TRBJ1-5; v_call: TRBV5-6; cdr3_aa: ASSRSYSNQPQH
clone_size: -; d_call: -; j_call: TRBJ2-3; v_call: TRBV5-1; cdr3_aa: ASTPEERFDTQY
clone_size: -; d_call: -; j_call: TRBJ2-4; v_call: TRBV6-2/TRBV6-3; cdr3_aa: ASSYGGLLAKNIQY
clone_size: -; d_call: -; j_call: TRBJ1-1; v_call: TRBV4-1; cdr3_aa: ASSQPDRSNTEAF
clone_size: -; d_call: TRBD1; j_call: TRBJ2-1; v_call: TRBV13; cdr3_aa: ASSQYPTGDNEQF
clone_size: -; d_call: TRBD2; j_call: TRBJ2-7; v_call: TRBV4-2; cdr3_aa: ASSQEAGVSYEQY
clone_size: -; d_call: -; j_call: TRBJ1-1; v_call: TRBV4-3; cdr3_aa: ASSQGAAVNTEAF
clone_size: -; d_call: -; j_call: TRBJ2-5; v_call: TRBV4-1; cdr3_aa: ASSRAPPETQY
clone_size: -; d_call: -; j_call: TRBJ1-2; v_call: TRBV7-9; cdr3_aa: ASSSSGGPVNGYT
clone_size: -; d_call: TRBD1; j_call: TRBJ1-2; v_call: TRBV7-2; cdr3_aa: ASSLGTGGYDGYT
clone_size: once; d_call: -; j_call: TRBJ1-6; v_call: TRBV6-5; cdr3_aa: ASSYSRRQEDSPLH
clone_size: -; d_call: -; j_call: TRBJ1-6; v_call: TRBV27; cdr3_aa: ASQYRDSYNSPLH
clone_size: -; d_call: TRBD1; j_call: TRBJ2-7; v_call: TRBV5-6; cdr3_aa: ASSLRDRGHEQY
clone_size: -; d_call: -; j_call: TRBJ2-2; v_call: TRBV9; cdr3_aa: ASSVEGVPGELF
clone_size: -; d_call: -; j_call: TRBJ1-2; v_call: TRBV12-3/TRBV12-4; cdr3_aa: ASSLGGGGGYT
clone_size: -; d_call: TRBD1; j_call: TRBJ1-1; v_call: TRBV10-3; cdr3_aa: ASRGRGTEAF
clone_size: -; d_call: TRBD2; j_call: TRBJ2-1; v_call: TRBV9; cdr3_aa: ASSVALAGTYNEQF
clone_size: -; d_call: -; j_call: TRBJ1-1; v_call: TRBV6-5; cdr3_aa: ASSFFEGARNTEAF
clone_size: -; d_call: TRBD1; j_call: TRBJ1-6; v_call: TRBV6-2/TRBV6-3; cdr3_aa: ASSSSGTARGSPLH
clone_size: -; d_call: -; j_call: TRBJ2-3; v_call: TRBV27; cdr3_aa: ASSLSSDVRVTDTQY
clone_size: -; d_call: TRBD1; j_call: TRBJ1-5; v_call: TRBV5-6; cdr3_aa: ASSPGQGRHQPQH
clone_size: once; d_call: TRBD1; j_call: TRBJ2-5; v_call: TRBV6-2/TRBV6-3; cdr3_aa: ASSYSEGQGGETQY
clone_size: -; d_call: -; j_call: TRBJ1-2; v_call: TRBV18; cdr3_aa: ASSPGEAFGYT
clone_size: -; d_call: -; j_call: TRBJ2-5; v_call: TRBV27; cdr3_aa: ASRPRAGAIGGETQY
clone_size: -; d_call: TRBD2; j_call: TRBJ2-5; v_call: TRBV5-1; cdr3_aa: ASSPGSSGAETQETQY
clone_size: once; d_call: -; j_call: TRBJ1-6; v_call: TRBV9; cdr3_aa: ASSVAKGQNNSPLH
clone_size: -; d_call: -; j_call: TRBJ1-2; v_call: TRBV27; cdr3_aa: ASRGEHRADFYGYT
clone_size: -; d_call: -; j_call: TRBJ1-5; v_call: TRBV5-8; cdr3_aa: ASSLGLNSNQPQH
clone_size: -; d_call: -; j_call: TRBJ1-1; v_call: TRBV29-1; cdr3_aa: SVRMNTEAF
clone_size: -; d_call: TRBD1; j_call: TRBJ1-5; v_call: TRBV18; cdr3_aa: ASSPGQGINQPQH
clone_size: -; d_call: -; j_call: TRBJ1-1; v_call: TRBV11-2; cdr3_aa: ASSLASEAF
clone_size: -; d_call: -; j_call: TRBJ1-1; v_call: TRBV4-1; cdr3_aa: ASSQDHPGGNTEAF
clone_size: many; d_call: -; j_call: TRBJ1-5; v_call: TRBV3-1/TRBV3-2; cdr3_aa: ASSSGFSNQPQH
clone_size: -; d_call: TRBD1; j_call: TRBJ1-3; v_call: TRBV7-2; cdr3_aa: ASSKDRPYSGNTIY
clone_size: -; d_call: TRBD1; j_call: TRBJ1-6; v_call: TRBV13; cdr3_aa: ASSPGQGGSPLH
clone_size: -; d_call: -; j_call: TRBJ2-7; v_call: TRBV11-2; cdr3_aa: ASSLGGQSYEQY
clone_size: once; d_call: -; j_call: TRBJ2-6; v_call: TRBV18; cdr3_aa: ASSPQLGSGANVLT